The 21 T cell receptor beta chains below all came from one sample that was sequenced in a study of sequential checkpoint blockade in melanoma. Documented treatment: randomized to nivolumab then ipilimumab (arm A) or the reverse (arm B). TCRdb's copy holds only in-frame clones and misses some; the assay was immunoSEQ multiplex PCR. Counted here are about 14,000 clones, roughly four fifths occurring once; the ten biggest clones make up 50%. The input for sequencing was CD8+ T cells sorted from blood (inferred from file names), taken from a patient given nivolumab and ipilimumab in sequence. The receptors stem from a human patient with melanoma. Some clones in this sample may be carry-over from other donors' samples.

The chain couples TRBV4-3 to TRBJ2-7; maybe TRBD1 (7 bases). V was trimmed by 1 base and J by 3 bases, leaving 13 bases between them. The CDR3 spans 15 residues. Germline loops: CDR1 LGHNA, CDR2 YSLEER. The CDR3 DNA reads TGCGCCAGCAGCCAAGGTCGACAGGGAGGCTACGAGCAGTACTTC. Translated, it gives CASSQGRQGGYEQYF.

The chain combines TRBV4-3 with TRBJ2-1, with TRBD2 identical over 7 bases. Unmatched junction bases numbered 7, after V lost 2 bases and J lost 3 bases. The CDR3 spans 16 residues. CDR1 LGHNA and CDR2 YSLEER come from the germline V gene. The CDR3 reads CASSQSRRGIYNEQFF. The DNA of the CDR3 is TGCGCCAGCAGCCAATCGCGGCGGGGGATCTACAATGAGCAGTTCTTC.

This clone showed up just once. J is TRBJ2-1 and V is TRBV9, with 7 positions matching TRBD2. With V trimmed by 4 bases and J by 3 bases, 7 bases remained unmatched. Germline loops: CDR1 SGDLS, CDR2 YYNGEE. The CDR3 spans 15 residues. CDR3 in amino acids: CASSTTGTIYNEQFF. CDR3 in DNA: TGTGCCAGCAGCACCACTGGGACTATCTACAATGAGCAGTTCTTC.

This clone was seen a single time. The V and J genes are TRBV4-2 and TRBJ1-1, with D perhaps TRBD1 (6 bases). Trimming removed 2 bases at V and 4 bases at J, with 14 bases between. This CDR3 is 15 amino acids long. Germline-derived CDR1 and CDR2 are LGHNA and YNFKEQ. CDR3 in amino acids: CASSQTLGAGTEAFF. CDR3 nucleotides: TGTGCCAGCAGCCAAACCTTGGGGGCTGGCACTGAAGCTTTCTTT.

This chain links TRBV13 with TRBJ1-1, with 7 bases identical to TRBD1. Germline trimming cut 5 bases from V and 5 bases from J; bases unmatched to any gene: 11. The CDR3 loop spans 15 amino acids. Per the germline V gene, CDR1 is PRHDT and CDR2 is FYEKMQ (reference sequence). Here the CDR3 reads CASSENPGGKTEAFF. The CDR3 coding sequence is TGTGCCAGCAGCGAAAATCCAGGGGGGAAGACTGAAGCTTTCTTT.

The V gene is TRBV10-2, the J gene TRBJ2-7, with D possibly being TRBD1 (6 bases). Germline V lookup: CDR1 WSHSY, CDR2 SAAADI. With 5 bases removed from V and 2 bases from J, the gap between germline ends came to 28 bases. The CDR3 spans 19 residues. The CDR3 loop reads CASSTRLRGRSQGPYEQYF. The DNA of the CDR3 is TGCGCCAGCAGTACCAGGCTCAGGGGCAGAAGTCAGGGCCCCTACGAGCAGTACTTC.

This clone has just one count. The chain employs TRBV5-4 and TRBJ2-5, with TRBD1 matching 12 bases. The CDR3 has 14 residues. V gave up 3 bases and J gave up 4 bases; unmatched junction bases: 1. Per the germline V gene, CDR1 is SGHNT and CDR2 is YYREEE (reference sequence). The CDR3 here is CASSWGQGAETQYF. CDR3 nucleotide sequence: TGTGCCAGCAGCTGGGGACAGGGGGCAGAGACCCAGTACTTC. Variable domain in full (rest from reference TRBV5-4 and TRBJ2-5): ETGVTQSPTHLIKTRGQQVTLRCSSQSGHNTVSWYQQALGQGPQFIFQYYREEENGRGNFPPRFSGLQFPNYSSELNVNALELDDSALYLCASSWGQGAETQYFGPGTRLLVL.

There are a few counts of this clone. The CDR3 nucleotides are TGCGCCAGCAGCCACAGCCAGCAGGGGAGAGATACGCAGTATTTT. Its translation: CASSHSQQGRDTQYF. The V and J genes are TRBV4-1 and TRBJ2-3, with a tentative D call TRBD1 (6 bases). Trimming shortened V by 3 bases and J by 5 bases, and 15 bases separated the two germline ends. CDR1 and CDR2 from the germline V gene are MGHRA and YSYEKL. The CDR3 consists of 15 residues.

This clone occurred a few times. The chain combines TRBV28 with TRBJ1-1; TRBD1 agrees at 9 bases. Germline-derived CDR1 and CDR2 are MDHEN and SYDVKM. Trimming cost V 6 bases and J 0 bases; bases outside gene matches: 5. CDR3 length: 15 amino acids. CDR3 region: CASSLGTGMNTEAFF. CDR3 nucleotide sequence: TGTGCCAGCAGCCTCGGGACAGGGATGAACACTGAAGCTTTCTTT.

Only a few counts were recorded for this clone. The chain joins TRBV10-3 to TRBJ1-4; D gene unclear. V lost 4 bases and J lost 2, with 8 bases in between. Germline CDR1 ENHRY, CDR2 SYGVKD. The CDR3 spans 14 residues. DNA for the CDR3: TGTGCCATCAGTGTCGGGATGACTAATGAAAAACTGTTTTTT. As protein: CAISVGMTNEKLFF.

The rearrangement uses TRBV27 and TRBJ1-2, with D maybe TRBD1 (6 bases). Germline loops: CDR1 MNHEY, CDR2 SMNVEV (reference sequence). CDR3 length: 17 residues. The V end lost 5 bases, the J end lost 5 bases, and 24 bases lay between the germline ends. CDR3 coding DNA: TGTGCCAGCAGTCCGACTATGGGACACCGGATCTCGTATGGCTACACCTTC. Its protein product is CASSPTMGHRISYGYTF.

V gene TRBV7-8 combines with J gene TRBJ2-7; D is perhaps TRBD1 (6 bases). Germline lookup yields CDR1 SGHVS and CDR2 FQNEAQ. This CDR3 spans 16 amino acids. Trimming pared 5 bases from V and 5 bases from J, leaving 22 bases between. CDR3 in DNA: TGTGCCAGCAGCCCCCGGAGACAGGCTTCTTCCCACGAGCAGTACTTC. Translated, it gives CASSPRRQASSHEQYF.

This clone was observed a handful of times. This rearrangement joins TRBV6-5 to TRBJ2-7; 8 bases match TRBD1. After removal of 9 bases from V and 3 bases from J, the junction contained 4 bases not matched to a gene. The germline CDR1 and CDR2 sequences are MNHEY and SVGAGI. The CDR3 is 12 amino acids. The DNA of the CDR3 is TGTGCCAGTCTACAGGGGGACTACGAGCAGTACTTC. Protein product: CASLQGDYEQYF.

The DNA for the CDR3 is TGTGCCAGCAGCTTAGGTGGGGGGAAGACTGAAGCTTTCTTT. Protein product: CASSLGGGKTEAFF. This chain connects TRBV7-6 to TRBJ1-1; a weak D match, TRBD1 (5 bases). Germline V lookup: CDR1 SGHVS, CDR2 FNYEAQ. CDR3 length: 14 residues. V was shortened by 1 base and J by 5 bases, with 11 bases between the two germline ends.

The CDR3 DNA reads TGTGCCAGTAGTATAAGACAGATCAATCAGCCCCAGCATTTT. This gives the protein CASSIRQINQPQHF. The chain is built from TRBV19 and TRBJ1-5; weak D call: TRBD1 (5 bases). The CDR3 has 14 amino acids. The germline V and J ends were trimmed by 2 bases and 3 bases, with 8 bases remaining between them. The germline V gene has CDR1 LNHDA and CDR2 SQIVND (reference sequence).

The V gene is TRBV6-6, the J gene TRBJ1-1, with D unclear. This CDR3 is built from 13 residues. Trimming removed 2 bases at V and 2 bases at J, with 6 bases between. Germline V gene sequence: CDR1 MNHNY, CDR2 SVGAGI (reference sequence). The CDR3 is CASSYNRNTEAFF. In DNA, the CDR3 is TGTGCCAGCAGTTACAACAGAAACACTGAAGCTTTCTTT.

This chain connects TRBV9 to TRBJ2-1; D is undetermined. Germline CDR1 is SGDLS and CDR2 is YYNGEE. CDR3 length: 15 amino acids. V dropped 0 bases and J dropped 0 bases, with 7 bases sitting between them. The CDR3 protein is CASSVVVRSYNEQFF. The CDR3 coding sequence is TGTGCCAGCAGCGTAGTAGTGCGCTCCTACAATGAGCAGTTCTTC.

The chain links TRBV6-1 to TRBJ2-6; 7 bases line up with TRBD1. V lost 3 bases, J lost 2 bases, and 1 base stayed unmatched. Germline CDR1 reads MNHNS; CDR2 reads SASEGT. CDR3 size: 15 residues. CDR3 sequence reads: CASSEGQTGANVLTF. The CDR3 bases are TGTGCCAGCAGTGAGGGACAGACTGGGGCCAACGTCCTGACTTTC.

In its sample, this clone was seen a few times. This rearrangement joins TRBV14 to TRBJ1-1; 7 bases agree with TRBD1. Germline V lookup: CDR1 SGHDN, CDR2 FVKESK. V lost 0 bases to trimming and J lost 7 bases; unmatched junction nucleotides: 8. The CDR3 length is 15 residues. CDR3: CASSQDTPRTGEAFF. In DNA, the CDR3 is TGTGCCAGCAGCCAAGATACTCCAAGGACAGGTGAAGCTTTCTTT.

This rearrangement joins TRBV9 to TRBJ2-1; TRBD1 might be the D (6 bases). Germline V lookup: CDR1 SGDLS, CDR2 YYNGEE. V gave up 4 bases and J gave up 5 bases, with 10 bases separating them. This CDR3 has 13 amino acids. CDR3 sequence (DNA): TGTGCCAGCAGCTTAGGACAGAACAATGAGCAGTTCTTC. Its protein product is CASSLGQNNEQFF.

The CDR3: CASSAGTSGGNEQFF. In DNA form, the CDR3 reads TGTGCCAGCAGTGCCGGGACTAGCGGGGGCAATGAGCAGTTCTTC. The rearrangement links TRBV6-4 to TRBJ2-1; 14 bases are a match to TRBD2. Trimming cost V 4 bases and J 6 bases; bases outside gene matches: 2. Germline loops: CDR1 MRHNA, CDR2 SNTAGT. The length of the CDR3 is 15 residues.